One T cell receptor (beta chain) is described in this entry. Its antigen remains unidentified. Researchers collected around 11 milliliters of peripheral blood from every single donor. Total RNA, at least 5 micrograms per sample, came from PBMCs. Germline V gene data show CDR1 as MDHEN and CDR2 as SYDVKM. There are 20 residues in the CDR3. The J segment lost 8 bases and the V segment lost 6 bases, leaving 28 bases of the junction unmatched. With a J-beta primer mix and a sample-barcoded 5' primer, a second PCR ran roughly 7 to 11 cycles. Every cDNA molecule bore a tag from a template-switch adaptor containing 12 random nucleotides. TCRdb ran MiXCR on the 5' RACE reads and lists one entry per CDR3 protein. Of around 1.5 million distinct CDR3 sequences in the sample, 42% were seen once. The record originates from a study of blood T cells in healthy people across ages. Overall study findings and caveats: A strong correlation was found between TCR beta diversity and the percentage of naive T cells.

The sequencing sample was made of blood. The source is a woman aged 18-29 years in good health. The rearrangement uses TRBV28 and TRBJ1-2; 9 nucleotides match TRBD1. The CDR3 protein is CASRVQTGGGFSFAGLGYTF. CDR3 in DNA: TGTGCCAGCAGAGTTCAGACAGGGGGGGGATTCTCATTTGCCGGTCTGGGCTACACCTTC.